The 18 T cell receptor beta chains in this list originate from one sample, sequenced in a study of blood T cell repertoires in COVID-19. Repertoires were generated with immunoSEQ multiplex PCR, while TCRdb's copy carries only in-frame clones and drops some. The sample contains around 340,000 clones, over 85% of which appear only once. Sample: peripheral blood. The receptor set was obtained from an older woman with COVID-19, enrolled during active disease.

This clone occurred a few times. This chain connects TRBV27 to TRBJ1-3; 9 bases align to TRBD1. Germline lookup yields CDR1 MNHEY and CDR2 SMNVEV (reference sequence). The CDR3 covers 18 residues. Losses at the gene ends were 6 bases for V and 2 bases for J; bases not matched to a gene: 14. The CDR3 bases are TGTGCCAGCAGAAATACCTTTCGACAGGGGGGGACTGGAAACACCATATATTTT. It is translated as CASRNTFRQGGTGNTIYF.

As DNA, the CDR3 is TGTGCCAGTAGTATAAGGGGAGGGGACTCCCCGCCCATATATGGCTACACCTTC. Translated, it gives CASSIRGGDSPPIYGYTF. The V gene is TRBV19, the J gene TRBJ1-2, with TRBD1 as a possible D gene (5 bases). Germline lookup yields CDR1 LNHDA and CDR2 SQIVND (reference sequence). Trimming shortened V by 2 bases and J by 5 bases, and 24 bases separated the two germline ends. The CDR3 is 18 residues long.

This chain joins TRBV27 and TRBJ1-6; D perhaps matches TRBD1 (5 bases). Looked up from germline, CDR1 is MNHEY and CDR2 is SMNVEV (reference sequence). This CDR3 spans 16 amino acids. With 3 bases removed from V and 0 bases from J, the gap between germline ends came to 9 bases. The CDR3: CASSLTVNSYNSPLHF. CDR3 DNA sequence: TGTGCCAGCAGTTTGACAGTGAACTCCTATAATTCACCCCTCCACTTT.

The chain has TRBV9 and TRBJ2-1, with D perhaps matching TRBD1 (6 bases). The CDR3 is made up of 15 amino acids. V lost 4 bases to trimming and J lost 8 bases, with 19 bases between them. Germline V gene sequence: CDR1 SGDLS, CDR2 YYNGEE. The CDR3 DNA follows: TGTGCCAGCAGCCCGTGGAACAGGGCAAAGGATGAGCAGTTCTTC. Its protein is CASSPWNRAKDEQFF.

V and J are TRBV19 and TRBJ2-5, with 8 bases matching TRBD1. The ends lost 7 bases at V and 2 bases at J; junction bases unmatched: 3. Germline CDR1 is LNHDA and CDR2 is SQIVND (reference sequence). The CDR3 extends over 13 amino acids. The DNA of the CDR3 is TGTGCCAGTACTCGGACAGGGCAAGAGACCCAGTACTTC. It is translated as CASTRTGQETQYF.

V and J are TRBV27 and TRBJ1-1; D ambiguous. The V gene's germline CDR1 is MNHEY and CDR2 SMNVEV (reference sequence). V gave up 2 bases and J gave up 6 bases, with 16 bases separating them. The CDR3 runs to 15 residues. The CDR3 here is CASSLSSVTVAEAFF. The CDR3 nucleotides read TGTGCCAGCAGTTTAAGTTCCGTAACGGTAGCTGAAGCTTTCTTT.

The V and J genes are TRBV5-1 and TRBJ1-2; 9 bases map to TRBD1. CDR3 length equals 18 residues. Per germline, CDR1 SGHRS and CDR2 YFSETQ. J was trimmed by 1 base and V by 4 bases; bases with no gene match: 14. CDR3 nucleotides: TGCGCCAGCAGCACCAACTCCGGGACAGGGAGTATTAACTATGGCTACACCTTC. Residues: CASSTNSGTGSINYGYTF.

The chain's CDR3 is CASSSAIPGYYSNQPQHF. The CDR3 bases are TGTGCCAGCAGCTCGGCCATCCCTGGATACTATAGCAATCAGCCCCAGCATTTT. This chain connects TRBV7-3 to TRBJ1-5; D is undetermined. The CDR3 consists of 18 residues. V was shortened by 4 bases and J by 0 bases, with 19 bases between the two germline ends. Germline V gene lookup returns CDR1 SGHTA and CDR2 FQGTGA. Based on the CDR3 plus reference TRBV7-3 and TRBJ1-5, the full variable domain is GAGVSQTPSNKVTEKGKYVELRCDPISGHTALYWYRQSLGQGPEFLIYFQGTGAADDSGLPNDRFFAVRPEGSVSTLKIQRTERGDSAVYLCASSSAIPGYYSNQPQHFGDGTRLSIL.

The gene calls are TRBV6-5 and TRBJ1-1; D is uncertain. Germline CDR1 MNHEY, CDR2 SVGAGI. The CDR3 runs to 14 residues. V lost 9 bases, J lost 1 base, and 15 bases lay in between. In DNA, the CDR3 is TGTGCCAGTCCCGCCGGCGGCGAGAACACTGAAGCTTTCTTT. It specifies CASPAGGENTEAFF.

The rearrangement uses TRBV21-1 and TRBJ1-1; TRBD1 is the table's D call, not checked against the DNA. TRBV21-1 is a recognized pseudogene. The CDR3 is made up of 15 amino acids. The CDR3: CASTKGDRQNTEAFF. CDR3 DNA: TGTGCCAGCACCAAAGGAGACAGGCAGAACACTGAAGCTTTCTTT.

V gene TRBV6-5 combines with J gene TRBJ1-5; D uncertain. From germline, CDR1 is MNHEY and CDR2 SVGAGI. V was shortened by 6 bases and J by 6 bases, with 18 bases between the two germline ends. The CDR3 totals 15 residues. CDR3 residues: CASSPQVERFQPQHF. The CDR3 nucleotides read TGTGCCAGCAGCCCCCAGGTGGAAAGATTTCAGCCCCAGCATTTT.

In its sample, this clone was seen a few times. The chain combines TRBV5-5 with TRBJ1-4; 7 positions agree with TRBD1. This CDR3 is built from 15 residues. V trimming: 4 bases; J trimming: 1 base; junction bases outside the gene matches: 4. Germline lookup yields CDR1 SGHKS and CDR2 YYEKEE (reference sequence). This chain's CDR3 is CASSRWDRTNEKLFF. Written as DNA, the CDR3 is TGTGCCAGCAGCAGATGGGACAGAACTAATGAAAAACTGTTTTTT. Full variable domain (outside the CDR3, taken from reference TRBV5-5 and TRBJ1-4): DAGVTQSPTHLIKTRGQQVTLRCSPISGHKSVSWYQQVLGQGPQFIFQYYEKEERGRGNFPDRFSARQFPNYSSELNVNALLLGDSALYLCASSRWDRTNEKLFFGSGTQLSVL.

In its sample, this clone was seen a few times. The J gene is TRBJ1-2, the V gene TRBV4-1; D gene unclear. V was clipped by 1 base and J by 8 bases, with 20 bases between them. The length of the CDR3 is 16 residues. Per the germline V gene, CDR1 is MGHRA and CDR2 is YSYEKL. CDR3 nucleotides: TGCGCCAGCAGCCAAGGAAATCCCACGCACACGCCCGGCTACACCTTC. Its protein product is CASSQGNPTHTPGYTF.

The chain joins TRBV29-1 to TRBJ1-2, with D possibly TRBD1 on 6 matching bases. V was shortened by 1 base and J by 8 bases, with 11 bases between the two germline ends. Germline values: CDR1 SQVTM, CDR2 ANQGSEA. This CDR3 has 12 amino acids. CDR3 amino acids: CSVEAGGGGYTF. CDR3 coding DNA: TGCAGCGTTGAAGCGGGGGGCGGCGGCTACACCTTC.

The V gene is TRBV7-9, the J gene TRBJ2-7, with 7 bases matching TRBD2. The junction had 6 bases not matched to a gene; V was cut back by 7 bases and J by 0 bases. Germline V gene data show CDR1 as SEHNR and CDR2 as FQNEAQ (reference sequence). This CDR3 is built from 14 residues. The CDR3 DNA sequence: TGTGCCAGCAATCAGGGAGGGAACTCCTACGAGCAGTACTTC. As protein: CASNQGGNSYEQYF.

This rearrangement joins TRBV15 to TRBJ1-4; 7 nucleotides match TRBD1. Germline CDR1 and CDR2: LNHNV and YYDKDF (reference sequence). The CDR3 runs to 15 residues. The V gene end was trimmed by 0 bases and the J gene end by 8 bases; junction bases not matched to a gene: 6. The CDR3, as DNA: TGTGCCACCAGCAGAGATAGGGCAGGGGGGGAAAAACTGTTTTTT. Protein sequence: CATSRDRAGGEKLFF.

The chain joins TRBV6-5 to TRBJ1-1; D possibly corresponds to TRBD1 (5 bases). The V and J ends lost 6 bases and 7 bases respectively, with 15 bases between them. CDR3 size: 13 residues. Germline CDR1 reads MNHEY; CDR2 reads SVGAGI. CDR3 DNA sequence: TGTGCCAGCAGAAACAGCCTCGGGGGTGAAGCTTTCTTT. This gives the protein CASRNSLGGEAFF.

The chain uses TRBV6-4 and TRBJ1-5; 7 bases match TRBD1. Germline-derived CDR1 and CDR2 are MRHNA and SNTAGT. The CDR3 is 15 amino acids. Trimming removed 5 bases from V and 3 bases from J; junction bases left unmatched: 7. CDR3 region: CASSPSGTVNQPQHF. CDR3 nucleotides: TGTGCCAGCAGTCCTTCCGGGACAGTCAATCAGCCCCAGCATTTT.